The 26 T cell receptor beta chains given below trace back to one sample, sequenced in a study of T cells after yellow fever vaccination. MiXCR was run by TCRdb on the 5' RACE reads, yielding one entry per CDR3 protein. Seen here are a few hundred thousand distinct CDR3 sequences, over 10% observed once, and the top ten hold around 0.55%. The sequencing here drew on CD4+ T cells sorted from PBMCs, taken 45 days after the yellow fever booster vaccination. The receptors shown here come from a man aged 25 to 40 who received the YFV17D yellow fever vaccine.

The CDR3 nucleotides read TGTGCCAGCAGCTTATCAGGGACGAGAGGCTACACCTTC. Its translation is CASSLSGTRGYTF. The V call is TRBV7-8, the J call TRBJ1-2; the D gene is possibly TRBD1 (5 bases). Trimming removed 2 bases at V and 8 bases at J, with 12 bases between. The CDR3 runs to 13 residues. The V gene's germline CDR1 is SGHVS and CDR2 FQNEAQ.

The chain carries TRBV19 and TRBJ1-1, with TRBD1 identical over 7 bases. This CDR3 comprises 15 residues. J lost 6 bases, V lost 4 bases, and 11 bases had no gene match. The germline V gene encodes CDR1 LNHDA and CDR2 SQIVND (reference sequence). The CDR3 nucleotides are TGTGCCAGTAGTACGGACAGGAGTTATCAAGCTGAAGCTTTCTTT. This gives the protein CASSTDRSYQAEAFF.

This clonotype was recorded a few times. The rearrangement joins TRBV20-1 to TRBJ1-2, with D hard to call. V lost 6 bases and J lost 8, with 16 bases in between. Per the germline V gene, CDR1 is DFQATT and CDR2 is SNEGSKA (reference sequence). This CDR3 region has 12 residues. CDR3 nucleotide sequence: TGCAGTGCAACCGTCCCCGACAAAGGCTACACCTTC. This codes for CSATVPDKGYTF.

V and J are TRBV27 and TRBJ2-5; TRBD1 or TRBD2 may be the D gene (5 bases each). There are 14 residues in the CDR3. V lost 6 bases and J 4 bases, leaving 15 bases between the germline ends. From germline, CDR1 is MNHEY and CDR2 SMNVEV (reference sequence). The CDR3 spells CASRRVGTGETQYF. The CDR3 DNA reads TGTGCCAGCAGGAGGGTGGGTACAGGAGAGACCCAGTACTTC.

This clonotype has more than one count but fewer than ten. The chain carries TRBV15 and TRBJ2-4; TRBD2 agrees at 11 bases. This CDR3 is 17 amino acids long. With 6 bases clipped from V and 0 bases from J, the junction kept 7 bases outside the gene matches. The germline gives CDR1 LNHNV, CDR2 YYDKDF (reference sequence). The DNA for the CDR3 is TGTGCCACCAGATTTTCACTAGCGGGAGTAGCCAAAAACATTCAGTACTTC. It translates to CATRFSLAGVAKNIQYF.

The chain has TRBV5-4 and TRBJ2-2; TRBD2 matches at 9 bases. Per germline, CDR1 SGHNT and CDR2 YYREEE (reference sequence). The CDR3 spans 15 residues. Trimming at V came to 2 bases and at J to 6 bases, leaving 5 bases not matched to a gene. CDR3 sequence reads: CASSFGGRAAGELFF. For the CDR3, the DNA is TGTGCCAGCAGCTTCGGCGGGAGGGCCGCCGGGGAGCTGTTTTTT.

The gene calls are TRBV7-2 and TRBJ1-6; D possibly corresponds to TRBD1 (5 bases). Germline V gene data show CDR1 as SGHTA and CDR2 as FQGNSA. The CDR3 totals 15 residues. The ends were cut back, 1 base at V and 6 bases at J, with 10 bases in the middle. CDR3 sequence: CASSLGYRGNSPLHF. The CDR3 DNA is TGTGCCAGCAGCTTAGGGTATAGGGGTAATTCACCCCTCCACTTT.

Many counts were recorded for this clonotype. This chain links TRBV4-2 with TRBJ2-1, with 13 bases fitting TRBD2. With 3 bases clipped from V and 1 base from J, the junction kept 3 bases outside the gene matches. CDR3 length: 17 residues. Per the germline V gene, CDR1 is LGHNA and CDR2 is YNFKEQ. Here the CDR3 DNA reads TGTGCCAGCAGCCAGCCGACTAGCGGGAGGTCCTACAATGAGCAGTTCTTC. Protein product: CASSQPTSGRSYNEQFF.

This clonotype was observed a few times. This chain connects TRBV7-2 to TRBJ2-5, with D tentatively TRBD2 (5 bases). V lost 4 bases and J 9 bases, leaving 12 bases between the germline ends. The CDR3 totals 12 residues. Germline CDR1 reads SGHTA; CDR2 reads FQGNSA. The CDR3 region is CASSSRTGSQYF. The CDR3 nucleotides read TGTGCCAGCAGCTCTCGGACGGGGTCCCAGTACTTC.

This chain joins TRBV24-1 and TRBJ1-2; no reliable D call. The germline gives CDR1 KGHDR, CDR2 SFDVKD. V lost 1 base and J 1 base, leaving 6 bases between the germline ends. This CDR3 is built from 14 residues. The CDR3 DNA is TGTGCCACCAGTGATTTTTCTATTAACTATGGCTACACCTTC. This gives the protein CATSDFSINYGYTF.

This clonotype occurred a few times. The J gene is TRBJ1-6, the V gene TRBV12-3 or TRBV12-4, with a possible D match to TRBD1 (5 bases). The germline V and J ends were trimmed by 5 bases and 10 bases, with 12 bases remaining between them. The CDR3 is made up of 13 amino acids. Here the CDR3 reads CASSPGWGSPLHF. Written as DNA, the CDR3 is TGTGCCAGCAGTCCAGGGTGGGGATCACCCCTCCACTTT.

This chain joins TRBV5-1 and TRBJ1-5; the D gene is possibly TRBD1 (5 bases). The V gene's germline CDR1 is SGHRS and CDR2 YFSETQ. The CDR3 has 14 amino acids. Between the trimmed V and J ends, which lost 4 bases and 8 bases, there was a span of 16 bases. The CDR3: CASSPGTAREPQHF. Written as DNA, the CDR3 is TGCGCCAGCAGCCCGGGGACGGCGAGGGAGCCCCAGCATTTT.

Only a few counts were recorded for this clonotype. The chain couples TRBV5-5 to TRBJ2-5, with D possibly being TRBD2 (6 bases). The CDR3 has 13 residues. The germline CDR1 and CDR2 sequences are SGHKS and YYEKEE (reference sequence). Trimming stripped 2 bases from V and 5 bases from J, with 10 bases between. The CDR3 DNA is TGTGCCAGCAGCTTTTGGGGGGTTGAGACCCAGTACTTC. This sequence encodes CASSFWGVETQYF.

This clonotype was recorded a few times. A read error may account for a junction end that differs from germline. This sequence joins TRBV7-2 and TRBJ2-3, with 10 positions matching TRBD2. CDR1 and CDR2 from the germline V gene are SGHTA and FQGNSA. The CDR3 covers 14 residues. The CDR3 nucleotides are TGTGCCAGCAACTTAGCGGGAGGTACAGATACGCAGTATTTT. Its protein product is CASNLAGGTDTQYF.

The chain joins TRBV6-1 to TRBJ2-5; 11 bases line up with TRBD2. Trimming removed 9 bases from V and 8 bases from J; junction bases left unmatched: 8. Germline V gives CDR1 MNHNS, CDR2 SASEGT. The length of the CDR3 is 13 residues. The CDR3 sequence is CARSKTSGRTQYF. CDR3 nucleotides: TGTGCCAGAAGTAAAACTAGCGGGAGAACCCAGTACTTC.

This clonotype was found many times. This rearrangement joins TRBV5-1 to TRBJ2-1; 9 nucleotides align to TRBD2. This CDR3 comprises 16 residues. V was clipped by 6 bases and J by 3 bases; unmatched bases: 10. CDR1 SGHRS and CDR2 YFSETQ come from the germline V gene. The CDR3 spells CASTVAGGNRYNEQFF. CDR3 DNA: TGCGCCAGCACCGTTGCGGGAGGGAATCGCTACAATGAGCAGTTCTTC.

A few counts support this clonotype. The V and J genes are TRBV20-1 and TRBJ1-2; D may be TRBD1 (5 bases). The V end was cut by 3 bases, the J end by 5 bases, with 10 bases between. Germline V gene data show CDR1 as DFQATT and CDR2 as SNEGSKA (reference sequence). This CDR3 is 12 amino acids long. The CDR3 DNA sequence: TGCAGTGCTAGGGGGGAGACGTATGGCTACACCTTC. Translation: CSARGETYGYTF.

The chain uses TRBV20-1 and TRBJ2-1; D unresolved. This CDR3 is 15 amino acids long. The germline gives CDR1 DFQATT, CDR2 SNEGSKA (reference sequence). Between the trimmed V and J ends, which lost 0 bases and 0 bases, there was a span of 9 bases. The CDR3 DNA reads TGCAGTGCTAGAGATGGCGAACCCTCCTACAATGAGCAGTTCTTC. Translating gives CSARDGEPSYNEQFF.

Only a few counts were recorded for this clonotype. The chain has TRBV20-1 and TRBJ2-5, with TRBD1 identical over 7 bases. Germline CDR1 is DFQATT and CDR2 is SNEGSKA (reference sequence). The CDR3 loop spans 15 amino acids. V trimming: 2 bases; J trimming: 2 bases; junction bases outside the gene matches: 8. This CDR3 is CSARTQGTAQETQYF. The DNA of the CDR3 is TGCAGTGCTAGAACCCAAGGGACAGCACAAGAGACCCAGTACTTC.

This chain links TRBV27 with TRBJ2-1; D is undetermined. Trimming pared 3 bases from V and 5 bases from J, leaving 20 bases between. CDR1 MNHEY and CDR2 SMNVEV come from the germline V gene (reference sequence). The CDR3 totals 17 residues. The CDR3 sequence: CASSFAPIAELNNEQFF. DNA for the CDR3: TGTGCCAGCAGTTTTGCACCAATAGCAGAACTAAACAATGAGCAGTTCTTC.

The table lists this clonotype with a few counts. The rearrangement joins TRBV19 to TRBJ2-1, with 8 bases matching TRBD2. Germline V CDR1 and CDR2: LNHDA, SQIVND (reference sequence). CDR3 length equals 16 residues. The J segment lost 7 bases and the V segment lost 3 bases, leaving 11 bases of the junction unmatched. CDR3 protein: CASSIPGLELRNEQFF. The DNA for the CDR3 is TGTGCCAGTAGTATTCCGGGACTAGAATTAAGGAATGAGCAGTTCTTC.

J is TRBJ2-1 and V is TRBV5-1; D tentatively fits TRBD1 or TRBD2 (6 bases each). V shed 8 bases and J shed 2 bases, with 17 bases lying between them. The CDR3 runs 15 residues. Germline V gene sequence: CDR1 SGHRS, CDR2 YFSETQ. The CDR3 bases are TGCGCCAGTCAGCAAGGGGGAGGCCCCTACAATGAGCAGTTCTTC. It specifies CASQQGGGPYNEQFF.

This clonotype was recorded a few times. The V and J genes are TRBV29-1 and TRBJ2-7; a weak D match, TRBD2 (5 bases). The CDR3 has 12 amino acids. V was trimmed by 6 bases and J by 0 bases, leaving 9 bases between them. The germline V gene has CDR1 SQVTM and CDR2 ANQGSEA. DNA of the CDR3: TGCAGCGTCCGGACTCTCTCCTACGAGCAGTACTTC. Its protein product is CSVRTLSYEQYF.

This clonotype was seen only a few times. The chain combines TRBV20-1 with TRBJ2-2, with TRBD2 identical over 8 bases. V dropped 3 bases and J dropped 5; count of bases not matched to a gene: 5. The CDR3 has 14 amino acids. The germline gives CDR1 DFQATT, CDR2 SNEGSKA (reference sequence). The CDR3 bases are TGCAGTGCTAGGGGGAGACTAGCGACCGGGGAGCTGTTTTTT. This sequence encodes CSARGRLATGELFF.

The table lists this clonotype with many counts. The chain joins TRBV7-2 to TRBJ2-7; 11 nucleotides line up with TRBD2. The CDR3 sequence is 15 residues long. Trimming took 5 bases from V and 1 from J; bases not matched to a gene: 4. The germline CDR1 and CDR2 sequences are SGHTA and FQGNSA. CDR3 region: CASSPSGRMSYEQYF. CDR3 coding DNA: TGTGCCAGCAGCCCTAGCGGGAGGATGTCCTACGAGCAGTACTTC. Based on the CDR3 plus reference TRBV7-2 and TRBJ2-7, the full variable domain is GAGVSQSPSNKVTEKGKDVELRCDPISGHTALYWYRQSLGQGLEFLIYFQGNSAPDKSGLPSDRFSAERTGGSVSTLTIQRTQQEDSAVYLCASSPSGRMSYEQYFGPGTRLTVT.

This sequence joins TRBV3-1 and TRBJ2-1; tentatively, D is TRBD2 (6 bases). Deletions cut 4 bases from V and 7 bases from J, with 17 bases between. Per germline, CDR1 LGHDT and CDR2 YNNKEL (reference sequence). The CDR3 is 15 amino acids. CDR3 bases: TGTGCCAGCAGCCCTACTCCGGGACTTTATAATGAGCAGTTCTTC. Translated: CASSPTPGLYNEQFF.